This T cell receptor beta chain comes out of a study of T cell responses to AZD1222 COVID-19 vaccine. Whole-study findings and limits: Nearly half of unique spike-specific TCRs reportedly avoided B.1.351 and B.1.1.7 mutated regions. CD4 TCRs associated with vaccination spanned spike, dominating at 160-218 and 743-854.

Germline V gives CDR1 GTSNPN, CDR2 SVGIG (reference sequence). The CDR3 covers 15 residues. The trim removed 1 base at V and 5 bases at J, leaving 6 bases unmatched. Comments on this clone: The antigen is unknown.

Here immunoSEQ multiplex PCR was the method, and the copy in TCRdb shows in-frame clones only, minus some. The table records about 120,000 clones, 70% to 90% of them present only once. The sequences come from peripheral blood, collected 28 days after the second AZD1222 dose. The chain couples TRBV30 to TRBJ2-1; 9 positions agree with TRBD2. This receptor was taken from an adult who received the AZD1222 COVID-19 vaccine. CDR3 bases: TGTGCCTGGAGTGAGCAGCGGGGGGTTAACAATGAGCAGTTCTTC. This encodes CAWSEQRGVNNEQFF.